This entry lists 18 T cell receptor beta chains sequenced from one sample in a study of blood T cell repertoires in COVID-19. The assay was immunoSEQ multiplex PCR, and TCRdb's table has in-frame clones only and misses some. The sample includes about 200,000 clones, around 80% seen only once; the top ten take around 5.8%. Sequenced: peripheral blood. These receptors all come from a woman between 70 and 85 years old with acute or convalescent COVID-19.

The chain joins TRBV24-1 to TRBJ2-2; 10 nucleotides agree with TRBD2. The CDR3 totals 16 residues. Per the germline V gene, CDR1 is KGHDR and CDR2 is SFDVKD. After removal of 4 bases from V and 7 bases from J, the junction contained 8 bases not matched to a gene. The CDR3 nucleotides are TGTGCCACCAGTGACCTCAGCGGGAGGGCCGGCGGGGAGCTGTTTTTT. Protein sequence: CATSDLSGRAGGELFF.

This clone has only a few counts. The V call is TRBV24-1, the J call TRBJ1-5; D ambiguous. This CDR3 is built from 14 residues. Trimming shortened V by 4 bases and J by 7 bases, and 13 bases separated the two germline ends. Germline CDR1 is KGHDR and CDR2 is SFDVKD. The CDR3 DNA sequence: TGTGCCACCAGTGACCCCAAGAGTTACCAGCCCCAGCATTTT. This sequence encodes CATSDPKSYQPQHF.

The chain couples TRBV7-2 to TRBJ2-2; D is unresolved. Germline CDR1 and CDR2: SGHTA and FQGNSA. This CDR3 has 13 amino acids. V lost 1 base, J lost 9 bases, and 9 bases lay in between. This chain's CDR3 is CASSLGVTRELFF. The CDR3 DNA follows: TGTGCCAGCAGCTTAGGAGTTACCCGGGAGCTGTTTTTT. Full variable domain (missing parts from reference TRBV7-2 and TRBJ2-2): GAGVSQSPSNKVTEKGKDVELRCDPISGHTALYWYRQSLGQGLEFLIYFQGNSAPDKSGLPSDRFSAERTGGSVSTLTIQRTQQEDSAVYLCASSLGVTRELFFGEGSRLTVL.

The V gene is TRBV2, the J gene TRBJ1-1, with D maybe TRBD1 (6 bases). V was shortened by 7 bases and J by 3 bases, with 12 bases between the two germline ends. Looked up from germline, CDR1 is SNHLY and CDR2 is FYNNEI. This CDR3 has 13 amino acids. The CDR3 sequence: CASIRDTYTEAFF. Written as DNA, the CDR3 is TGTGCCAGCATTAGGGACACATACACTGAAGCTTTCTTT.

V usage is TRBV18 and J usage is TRBJ2-5, with TRBD1 matching over 7 bases. Germline CDR1 KGHSH, CDR2 LQKENI. V lost 3 bases to trimming and J lost 1 base; unmatched junction nucleotides: 2. The CDR3 extends over 14 amino acids. CDR3 bases: TGTGCCAGCTCACCCGGGACAGTCCAAGAGACCCAGTACTTC. Its protein is CASSPGTVQETQYF.

This clone appeared a few times. The J gene is TRBJ1-6, the V gene TRBV19, with 8 bases matching TRBD1. Germline loops: CDR1 LNHDA, CDR2 SQIVND (reference sequence). The CDR3 runs to 14 residues. V shed 6 bases and J 5 bases; nucleotides not matched to a gene: 3. As DNA, the CDR3 is TGTGCCAGTAGGGCGGACAGGGATAATTCACCCCTCCACTTT. Translation: CASRADRDNSPLHF. Looking up the rest from reference TRBV19 and TRBJ1-6 gives the full variable domain: DGGITQSPKYLFRKEGQNVTLSCEQNLNHDAMYWYRQDPGQGLRLIYYSQIVNDFQKGDIAEGYSVSREKKESFPLTVTSAQKNPTAFYLCASRADRDNSPLHFGNGTRLTVT.

This sequence joins TRBV19 and TRBJ2-2, with 8 bases aligning to TRBD2. Germline CDR1 LNHDA, CDR2 SQIVND (reference sequence). The CDR3 loop spans 15 amino acids. The V and J ends lost 3 bases and 5 bases, in that order; junction bases with no gene match: 5. CDR3 amino acids: CASSISGARTGELFF. DNA for the CDR3: TGTGCCAGTAGTATTAGCGGGGCACGAACCGGGGAGCTGTTTTTT.

The chain recombines TRBV28 with TRBJ1-4, with D hard to call. Per germline, CDR1 MDHEN and CDR2 SYDVKM. V dropped 2 bases and J dropped 11 bases, with 12 bases sitting between them. This CDR3 spans 13 amino acids. CDR3 coding DNA: TGTGCCAGCAGTTTAGAGGAAGGTCGGAAACTGTTTTTT. Its protein is CASSLEEGRKLFF.

This chain uses TRBV10-3 with TRBJ1-6, with D possibly TRBD1 on 5 matching bases. The length of the CDR3 is 14 residues. In germline, CDR1 is ENHRY, CDR2 SYGVKD. Trimming cost V 6 bases and J 7 bases, with 13 bases left between them. In DNA, the CDR3 is TGTGCCATCAGGACCCCCGACAGCAATTCACCCCTCCACTTT. Residues: CAIRTPDSNSPLHF.

This clone was counted a few times. The rearrangement uses TRBV18 and TRBJ1-2, with 8 bases identical to TRBD1. This CDR3 contains 16 residues. V trimming: 3 bases; J trimming: 2 bases; junction bases outside the gene matches: 8. Germline V gives CDR1 KGHSH, CDR2 LQKENI. The CDR3 DNA sequence: TGTGCCAGCTCACCCGGACAGGGCCTGTCAAACTATGGCTACACCTTC. Protein product: CASSPGQGLSNYGYTF.

The chain links TRBV27 to TRBJ1-2; the D is unclear. The V gene's germline CDR1 is MNHEY and CDR2 SMNVEV (reference sequence). The CDR3 extends over 15 amino acids. V lost 5 bases to trimming and J lost 5 bases, with 18 bases between them. The CDR3 sequence: CASSLSRRYLYGYTF. CDR3 in DNA: TGTGCCAGCAGTCTTTCCAGGCGCTACCTTTATGGCTACACCTTC.

V gene TRBV2 combines with J gene TRBJ2-1, with TRBD1 identical over 8 bases. CDR1 is SNHLY, CDR2 FYNNEI, per germline. There are 15 residues in the CDR3. J gave up 6 bases and V 3 bases, and 7 bases lay outside the gene matches. CDR3 coding DNA: TGTGCCAGCAGTGAGGCGGGACAGGTTTTCAATGAGCAGTTCTTC. It yields the protein CASSEAGQVFNEQFF.

This clone was observed a single time. CDR3 nucleotides: TGTGCCAGCAGTTCGACAGGGGGCAAAGGCGATACGCAGTATTTT. Protein sequence: CASSSTGGKGDTQYF. V is TRBV27 and J is TRBJ2-3; TRBD1 matches 10 bases. With V trimmed by 4 bases and J by 6 bases, 7 bases remained unmatched. The length of the CDR3 is 15 residues. CDR1 and CDR2 from the germline V gene are MNHEY and SMNVEV (reference sequence).

The V and J genes are TRBV3-1 (or the pseudogene TRBV3-2) and TRBJ1-4, with 7 nucleotides matching TRBD1. Germline assignment: CDR1 LGHDT and CDR2 YNNKEL (reference sequence). This CDR3 region has 13 residues. J lost 7 bases, V lost 5 bases, and 4 bases had no gene match. The CDR3, as DNA: TGTGCCAGCAGCGACAGGGAAGCTGAAAAACTGTTTTTT. It is translated as CASSDREAEKLFF.

The table lists this clone with a few counts. The genes are TRBV27 and TRBJ1-6; a possible D gene is TRBD1 (6 bases). Germline V gives CDR1 MNHEY, CDR2 SMNVEV (reference sequence). The V end was cut by 2 bases, the J end by 10 bases, with 15 bases between. This CDR3 has 15 residues. This CDR3 is CASSLGAGVKSPLHF. CDR3 coding DNA: TGTGCCAGCAGTTTAGGAGCAGGGGTGAAGTCACCCCTCCACTTT.

The chain couples TRBV3-1 (or the pseudogene TRBV3-2) to TRBJ2-7; 13 bases map to TRBD2. Germline V CDR1 and CDR2: LGHDT, YNNKEL (reference sequence). This CDR3 comprises 15 residues. V gave up 1 base and J gave up 6 bases; unmatched junction bases: 3. The CDR3 region has the DNA TGTGCCAGCAGCCAAGGGACTAGCGGGAGTCTCGAGCAGTACTTC. It encodes CASSQGTSGSLEQYF.

The V and J genes are TRBV3-1 (or the pseudogene TRBV3-2) and TRBJ1-2, with D unresolved. The CDR3 consists of 13 residues. CDR1 and CDR2 from the germline V gene are LGHDT and YNNKEL (reference sequence). Between the trimmed V and J ends, which lost 5 bases and 4 bases, there was a span of 11 bases. DNA of the CDR3: TGTGCCAGCAGCAGCGAGGGAAGCTATGGCTACACCTTC. Encoded protein: CASSSEGSYGYTF.

The CDR3 protein is CASSGGERNEQFF. The DNA for the CDR3 is TGTGCCAGCAGTGGGGGGGAGCGCAATGAGCAGTTCTTC. This chain uses TRBV2 with TRBJ2-1, with D maybe TRBD2 (6 bases). The CDR3 runs to 13 residues. Trimming took 4 bases from V and 6 from J, leaving 10 bases between them. The V gene's germline CDR1 is SNHLY and CDR2 FYNNEI. The variable domain in full, with the rest retrieved from reference TRBV2 and TRBJ2-1, is EPEVTQTPSHQVTQMGQEVILRCVPISNHLYFYWYRQILGQKVEFLVSFYNNEISEKSEIFDDQFSVERPDGSNFTLKIRSTKLEDSAMYFCASSGGERNEQFFGPGTRLTVL.